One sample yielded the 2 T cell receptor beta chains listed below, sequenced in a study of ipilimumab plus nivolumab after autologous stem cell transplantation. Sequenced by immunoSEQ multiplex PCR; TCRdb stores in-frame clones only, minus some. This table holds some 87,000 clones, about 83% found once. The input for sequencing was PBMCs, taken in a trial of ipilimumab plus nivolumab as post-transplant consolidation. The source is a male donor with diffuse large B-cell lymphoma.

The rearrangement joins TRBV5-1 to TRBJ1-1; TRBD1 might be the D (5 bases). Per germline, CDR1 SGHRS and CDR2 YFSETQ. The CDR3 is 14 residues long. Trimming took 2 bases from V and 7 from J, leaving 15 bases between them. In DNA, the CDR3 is TGCGCCAGCAGCTTTTCGGGACGTAATAATGAAGCTTTCTTT. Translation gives CASSFSGRNNEAFF.

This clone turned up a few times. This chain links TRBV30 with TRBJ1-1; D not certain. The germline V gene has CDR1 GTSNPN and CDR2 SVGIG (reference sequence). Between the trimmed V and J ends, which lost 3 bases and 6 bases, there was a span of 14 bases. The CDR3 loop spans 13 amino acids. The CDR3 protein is CAWRDDKYAEAFF. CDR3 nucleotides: TGTGCCTGGAGAGATGACAAGTACGCTGAAGCTTTCTTT.